The rows below give T cell receptor beta chains drawn from one sample of a study of identical twins. TCRdb processed the 5' RACE reads anew with MiXCR; each CDR3 protein has one entry. This table has about 340,000 distinct CDR3 sequences, 12% appearing once. The sample was also reused in another study, on yellow fever vaccine responses in identical twins.

Sequencing was performed on CD8+ T cells sorted from blood. All receptors derive from a woman between 18 and 29 years old in good health. The CDR3 runs from the conserved cysteine through the conserved F or W. A D gene is named only where the DNA matches it firmly. Rows may omit the clone size; those that give it use once, few, many or a size class.

size	J	length	D	V	DNA	CDR3
few	TRBJ2-3	12	.	TRBV24-1	TGTGCCACCAGTGGGACCTACAATACGCAGTATTTT	CATSGTYNTQYF
few	TRBJ1-3	14	.	TRBV12-3/TRBV12-4	TGTGCCAGCAGTTTTGGGCACTCTGGAAACACCATATATTTT	CASSFGHSGNTIYF
few	TRBJ1-5	14	.	TRBV6-1	TGTGCCAGCAGATCCGACAGGCGGGATCAGCCCCAGCATTTT	CASRSDRRDQPQHF
many	TRBJ2-1	13	.	TRBV6-5	TGTGCCAGCAGTTACTCATACTACAATGAGCAGTTCTTC	CASSYSYYNEQFF
.	TRBJ2-2	16	TRBD2	TRBV5-1	TGCGCCAGCAGGGTTGAAGCGGGGGGAGAGACCGGGGAGCTGTTTTTT	CASRVEAGGETGELFF
.	TRBJ1-6	14	.	TRBV15	TGTGCCACCAGCAGAGATGGTGGCAATTCACCCCTCCACTTT	CATSRDGGNSPLHF
.	TRBJ2-1	14	TRBD2	TRBV27	TGTGCCAGCAGTGTGGGCGGGAGTGTCGATGAGCAGTTCTTC	CASSVGGSVDEQFF
.	TRBJ1-5	15	TRBD1	TRBV6-4	TGTGCCAGCAGTGACTCGGCGACAGGGAATCAGCCCCAGCATTTT	CASSDSATGNQPQHF
.	TRBJ1-1	14	.	TRBV25-1	TGTGCCAGCAGTGTACCGGGACATAAGACTGAAGCTTTCTTT	CASSVPGHKTEAFF
few	TRBJ1-2	13	.	TRBV12-3/TRBV12-4	TGTGCCAGCAGTGGGACACCGAACTATGGCTACACCTTC	CASSGTPNYGYTF
few	TRBJ2-1	12	.	TRBV27	TGTGCCGCGGGGCCTCCCTACAATGAGCAGTTCTTC	CAAGPPYNEQFF
.	TRBJ1-1	18	.	TRBV2	TGTGCCAGCAGTGAGTCGAGGGCATCCCTTTCCGAGGGCACTGAAGCTTTCTTT	CASSESRASLSEGTEAFF